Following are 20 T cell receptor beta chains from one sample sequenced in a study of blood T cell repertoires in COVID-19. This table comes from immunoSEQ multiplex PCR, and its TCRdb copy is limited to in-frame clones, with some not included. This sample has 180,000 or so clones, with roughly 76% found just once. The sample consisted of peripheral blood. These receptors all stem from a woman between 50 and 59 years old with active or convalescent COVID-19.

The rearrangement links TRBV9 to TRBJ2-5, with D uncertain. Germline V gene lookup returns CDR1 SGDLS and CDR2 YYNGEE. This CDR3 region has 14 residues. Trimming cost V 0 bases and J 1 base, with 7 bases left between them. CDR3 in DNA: TGTGCCAGCAGCGTAGGGCTGGTCCAAGAGACCCAGTACTTC. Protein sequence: CASSVGLVQETQYF.

CDR3 nucleotide sequence: TGCAGTGCTAGTCACGGCACTGAAGCTTTCTTT. Translation: CSASHGTEAFF. The chain carries TRBV20-1 and TRBJ1-1; D gene ambiguous. Germline CDR1 reads DFQATT; CDR2 reads SNEGSKA (reference sequence). Deletions cut 3 bases from V and 4 bases from J, with 6 bases between. The CDR3 extends over 11 amino acids.

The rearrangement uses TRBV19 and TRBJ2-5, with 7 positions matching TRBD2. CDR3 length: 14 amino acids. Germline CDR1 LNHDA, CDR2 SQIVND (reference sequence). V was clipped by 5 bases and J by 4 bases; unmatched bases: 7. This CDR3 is CASSPGLVGETQYF. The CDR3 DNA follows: TGTGCCAGTAGTCCCGGACTAGTAGGAGAGACCCAGTACTTC.

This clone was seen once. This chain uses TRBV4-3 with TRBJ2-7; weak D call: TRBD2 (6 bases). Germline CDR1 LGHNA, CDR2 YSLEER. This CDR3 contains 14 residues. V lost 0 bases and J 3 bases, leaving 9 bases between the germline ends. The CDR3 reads CASSQDLGGYEQYF. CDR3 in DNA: TGCGCCAGCAGCCAAGATTTGGGGGGCTACGAGCAGTACTTC.

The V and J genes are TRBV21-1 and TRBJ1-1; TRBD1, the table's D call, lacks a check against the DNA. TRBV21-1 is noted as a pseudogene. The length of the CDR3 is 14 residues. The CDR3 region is CASSKQGPSTEAFF. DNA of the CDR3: TGTGCCAGCAGCAAACAGGGCCCCTCTACTGAAGCTTTCTTT.

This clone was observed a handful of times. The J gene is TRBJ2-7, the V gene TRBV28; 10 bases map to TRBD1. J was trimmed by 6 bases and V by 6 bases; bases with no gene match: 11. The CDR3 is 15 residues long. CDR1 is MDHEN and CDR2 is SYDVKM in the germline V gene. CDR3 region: CASSPYPDRGREQYF. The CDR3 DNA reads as TGTGCCAGCAGCCCTTACCCCGACAGGGGGCGCGAGCAGTACTTC. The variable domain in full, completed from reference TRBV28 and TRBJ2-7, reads DVKVTQSSRYLVKRTGEKVFLECVQDMDHENMFWYRQDPGLGLRLIYFSYDVKMKEKGDIPEGYSVSREKKERFSLILESASTNQTSMYLCASSPYPDRGREQYFGPGTRLTVT.

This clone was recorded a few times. The CDR3, as DNA: TGTGCCAGCTCACCAGAGGCCAGCACAAGGCCTTCTGTCAATCAGCCCCAGCATTTT. As protein: CASSPEASTRPSVNQPQHF. This rearrangement joins TRBV18 to TRBJ1-5, with D unresolved. The CDR3 is 19 amino acids. V was clipped by 2 bases and J by 3 bases, with 23 bases between them. CDR1 and CDR2 from the germline V gene are KGHSH and LQKENI.

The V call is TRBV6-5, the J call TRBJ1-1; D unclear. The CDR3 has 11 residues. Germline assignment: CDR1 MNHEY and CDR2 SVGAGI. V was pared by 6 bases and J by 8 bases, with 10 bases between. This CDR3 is CASRRRGEAFF. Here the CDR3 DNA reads TGTGCCAGCAGACGACGAGGCGAAGCTTTCTTT.

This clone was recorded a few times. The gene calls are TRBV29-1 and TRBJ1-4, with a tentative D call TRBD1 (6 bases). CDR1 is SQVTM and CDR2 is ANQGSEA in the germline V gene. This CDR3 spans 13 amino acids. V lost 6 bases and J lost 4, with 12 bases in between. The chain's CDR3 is CSVVGQYNEKLFF. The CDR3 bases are TGCAGCGTCGTTGGACAGTATAATGAAAAACTGTTTTTT. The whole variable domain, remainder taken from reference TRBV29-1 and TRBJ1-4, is SAVISQKPSRDICQRGTSLTIQCQVDSQVTMMFWYRQQPGQSLTLIATANQGSEATYESGFVIDKFPISRPNLTFSTLTVSNMSPEDSSIYLCSVVGQYNEKLFFGSGTQLSVL.

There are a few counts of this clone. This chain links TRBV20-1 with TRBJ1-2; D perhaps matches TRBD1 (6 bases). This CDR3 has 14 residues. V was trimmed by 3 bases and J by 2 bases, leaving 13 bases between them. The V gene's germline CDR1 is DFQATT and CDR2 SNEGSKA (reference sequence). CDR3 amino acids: CSASNRGQNYGYTF. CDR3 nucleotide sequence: TGCAGTGCTAGTAATCGTGGACAGAACTATGGCTACACCTTC.

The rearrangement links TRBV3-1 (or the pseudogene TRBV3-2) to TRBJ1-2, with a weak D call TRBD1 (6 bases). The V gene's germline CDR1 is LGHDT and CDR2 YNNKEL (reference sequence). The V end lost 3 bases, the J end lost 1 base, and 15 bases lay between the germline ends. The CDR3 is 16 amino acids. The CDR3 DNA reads TGTGCCAGCAGCCAGATAGCAGGACAGTTTAACTATGGCTACACCTTC. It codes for CASSQIAGQFNYGYTF.

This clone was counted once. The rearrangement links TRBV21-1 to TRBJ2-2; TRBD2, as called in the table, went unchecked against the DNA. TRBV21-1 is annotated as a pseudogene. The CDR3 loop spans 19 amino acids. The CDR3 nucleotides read TGTGCCAGCAGCAAACCCTCCTCTACTACCTCACGCGAAATAGGGGAGCTGTTTTTT. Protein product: CASSKPSSTTSREIGELFF.

The CDR3 region is CASSLSGTRVYF. DNA of the CDR3: TGTGCCAGCAGTTTATCCGGGACTAGGGTGTACTTC. This chain links TRBV11-2 with TRBJ2-5; 8 positions agree with TRBD2. The CDR3 covers 12 residues. In germline, CDR1 is SGHAT, CDR2 FQNNGV. V was pared by 6 bases and J by 13 bases, with 10 bases of the junction left unmatched. The full variable domain, in which reference TRBV11-2 and TRBJ2-5 provide the parts outside the CDR3, is EAGVAQSPRYKIIEKRQSVAFWCNPISGHATLYWYQQILGQGPKLLIQFQNNGVVDDSQLPKDRFSAERLKGVDSTLKIQPAKLEDSAVYLCASSLSGTRVYFGPGTRLLVL.

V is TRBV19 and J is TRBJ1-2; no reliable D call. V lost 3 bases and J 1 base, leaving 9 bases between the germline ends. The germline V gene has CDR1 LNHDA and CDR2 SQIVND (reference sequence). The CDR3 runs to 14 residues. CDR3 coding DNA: TGTGCCAGTAGTATGAGAGGAGTTAACTATGGCTACACCTTC. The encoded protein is CASSMRGVNYGYTF.

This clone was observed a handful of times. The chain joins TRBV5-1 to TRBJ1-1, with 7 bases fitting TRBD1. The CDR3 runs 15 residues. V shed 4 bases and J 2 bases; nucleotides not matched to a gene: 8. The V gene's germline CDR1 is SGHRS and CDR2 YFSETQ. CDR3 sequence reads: CASSLQGPQNTEAFF. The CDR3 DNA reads TGCGCCAGCAGCCTACAGGGGCCGCAAAACACTGAAGCTTTCTTT.

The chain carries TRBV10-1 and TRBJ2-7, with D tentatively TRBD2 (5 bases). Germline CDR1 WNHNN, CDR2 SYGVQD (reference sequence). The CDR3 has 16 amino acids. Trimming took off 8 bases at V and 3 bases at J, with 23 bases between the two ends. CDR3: CASPQDSPCRIYEQYF. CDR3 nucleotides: TGCGCCAGCCCCCAGGACTCCCCTTGTCGAATCTACGAGCAGTACTTC.

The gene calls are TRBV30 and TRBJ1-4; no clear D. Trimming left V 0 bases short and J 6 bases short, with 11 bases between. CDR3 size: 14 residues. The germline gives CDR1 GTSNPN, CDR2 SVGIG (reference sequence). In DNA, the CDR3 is TGTGCCTGGAGTGTACGCGGTCCGGATGAAAAACTGTTTTTT. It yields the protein CAWSVRGPDEKLFF.

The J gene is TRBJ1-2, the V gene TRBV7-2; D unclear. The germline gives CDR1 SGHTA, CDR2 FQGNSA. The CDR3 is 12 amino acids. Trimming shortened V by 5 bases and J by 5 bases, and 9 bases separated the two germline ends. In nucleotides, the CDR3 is TGTGCCAGCAGCCCTATGAAGTATGGCTACACCTTC. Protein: CASSPMKYGYTF.

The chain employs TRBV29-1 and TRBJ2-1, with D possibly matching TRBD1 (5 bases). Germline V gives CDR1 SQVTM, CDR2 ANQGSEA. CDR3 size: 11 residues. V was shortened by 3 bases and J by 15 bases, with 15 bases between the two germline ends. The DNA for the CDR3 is TGCAGCGTTGAGATCGCAGCAGGGTGGTTCTTC. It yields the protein CSVEIAAGWFF.

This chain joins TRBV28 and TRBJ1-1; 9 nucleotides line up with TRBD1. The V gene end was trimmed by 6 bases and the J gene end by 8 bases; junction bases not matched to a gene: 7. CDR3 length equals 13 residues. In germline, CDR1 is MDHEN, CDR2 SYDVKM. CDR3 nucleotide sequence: TGTGCCAGCAGGGGGGACAGGGCTAAAGAAGCTTTCTTT. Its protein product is CASRGDRAKEAFF.